This T cell receptor beta chain appears in the sequencing data of a study of sequential checkpoint blockade in melanoma. Overall study context: First-line arms were nivolumab then ipilimumab, or the reverse, randomized 1:1. 91 pretreatment tumor DNA samples were TCRβ immunosequenced. Approximately 20 patients had tumor biopsies before treatment and at week 13.

The CDR3 consists of 15 residues. Losses at the gene ends were 5 bases for V and 0 bases for J; bases not matched to a gene: 10. Germline V gene data show CDR1 as SQVTM and CDR2 as ANQGSEA. This sample's treatment: randomized to nivolumab then ipilimumab (arm A) or the reverse (arm B). The table came from immunoSEQ multiplex PCR; TCRdb's copy has only in-frame clones and leaves some out. The table lists some 300 clones, 28% of them singletons. V gene TRBV29-1 combines with J gene TRBJ2-7; TRBD1 matches at 7 bases. This TCR derives from a human donor with melanoma. The source material was tumor tissue (inferred from file names), sampled from a patient given nivolumab and ipilimumab in sequence. CDR3 protein: CSVSPPGQPSYEQYF. The CDR3 DNA sequence: TGCAGCGTTTCACCGCCGGGACAGCCCTCCTACGAGCAGTACTTC.